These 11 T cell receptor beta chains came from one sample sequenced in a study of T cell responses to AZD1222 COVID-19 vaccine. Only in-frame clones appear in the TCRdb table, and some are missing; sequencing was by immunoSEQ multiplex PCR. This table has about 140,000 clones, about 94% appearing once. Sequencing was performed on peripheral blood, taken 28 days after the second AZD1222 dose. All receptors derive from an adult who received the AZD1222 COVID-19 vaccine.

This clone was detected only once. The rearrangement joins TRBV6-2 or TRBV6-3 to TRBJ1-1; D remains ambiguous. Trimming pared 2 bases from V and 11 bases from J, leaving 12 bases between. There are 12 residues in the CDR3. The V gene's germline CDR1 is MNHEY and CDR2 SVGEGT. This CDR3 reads CASSYGYRGAFF. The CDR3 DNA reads TGTGCCAGCAGTTACGGGTACAGAGGGGCTTTCTTT.

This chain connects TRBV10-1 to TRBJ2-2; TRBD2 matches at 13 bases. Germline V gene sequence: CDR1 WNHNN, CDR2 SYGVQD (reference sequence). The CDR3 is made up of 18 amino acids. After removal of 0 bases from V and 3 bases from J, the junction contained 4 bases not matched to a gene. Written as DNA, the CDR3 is TGCGCCAGCAGTGAGTCCACTAGCGGGGGGGCCCACACCGGGGAGCTGTTTTTT. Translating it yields CASSESTSGGAHTGELFF.

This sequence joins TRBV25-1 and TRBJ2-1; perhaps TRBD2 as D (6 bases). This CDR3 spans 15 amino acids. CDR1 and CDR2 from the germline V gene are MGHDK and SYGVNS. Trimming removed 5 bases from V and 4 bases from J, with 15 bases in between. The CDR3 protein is CASSPPRGGYNEQFF. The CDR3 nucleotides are TGTGCCAGCAGTCCCCCGCGGGGAGGATACAATGAGCAGTTCTTC.

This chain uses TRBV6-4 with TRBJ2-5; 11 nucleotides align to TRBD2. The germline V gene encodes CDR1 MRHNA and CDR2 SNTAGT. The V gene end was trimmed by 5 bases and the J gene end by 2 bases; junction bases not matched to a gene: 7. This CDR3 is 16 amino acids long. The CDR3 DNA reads TGTGCCAGCAGTCCTACCGGGACTAGCGGACAAGAGACCCAGTACTTC. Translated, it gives CASSPTGTSGQETQYF.

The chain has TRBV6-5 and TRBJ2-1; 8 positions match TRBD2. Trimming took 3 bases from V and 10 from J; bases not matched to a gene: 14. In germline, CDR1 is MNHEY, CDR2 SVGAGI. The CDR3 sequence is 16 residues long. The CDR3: CASSYLRGGARGEQFF. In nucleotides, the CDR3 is TGTGCCAGCAGTTATCTCCGGGGGGGGGCCCGTGGCGAGCAGTTCTTC.

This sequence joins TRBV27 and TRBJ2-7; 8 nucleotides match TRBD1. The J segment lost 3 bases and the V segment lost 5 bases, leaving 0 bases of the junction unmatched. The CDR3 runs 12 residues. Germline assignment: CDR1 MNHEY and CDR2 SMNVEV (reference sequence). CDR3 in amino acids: CASSGQGYEQYF. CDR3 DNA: TGTGCCAGCAGTGGACAGGGCTACGAGCAGTACTTC.

The CDR3 DNA follows: TGTGCCAGCTCACCTCCCGGCGACAGGGGACCTTCTGGCATTCAGTACTTC. It encodes CASSPPGDRGPSGIQYF. V usage is TRBV18 and J usage is TRBJ2-4, with 8 bases fitting TRBD1. Per germline, CDR1 KGHSH and CDR2 LQKENI. J was trimmed by 9 bases and V by 3 bases; bases with no gene match: 16. The CDR3 length is 17 residues.

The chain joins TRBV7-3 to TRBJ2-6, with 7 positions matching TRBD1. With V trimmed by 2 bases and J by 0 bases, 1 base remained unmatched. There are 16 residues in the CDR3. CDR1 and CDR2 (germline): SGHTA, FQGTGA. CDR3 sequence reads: CASSLRTGSGANVLTF. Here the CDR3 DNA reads TGTGCCAGCAGCTTACGGACAGGCTCTGGGGCCAACGTCCTGACTTTC.

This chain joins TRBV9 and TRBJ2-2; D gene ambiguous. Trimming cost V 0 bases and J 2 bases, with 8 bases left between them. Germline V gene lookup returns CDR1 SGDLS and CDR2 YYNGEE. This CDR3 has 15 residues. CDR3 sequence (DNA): TGTGCCAGCAGCGTAGCTGCAGTTAACACCGGGGAGCTGTTTTTT. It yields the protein CASSVAAVNTGELFF. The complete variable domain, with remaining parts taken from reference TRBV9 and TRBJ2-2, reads DSGVTQTPKHLITATGQRVTLRCSPRSGDLSVYWYQQSLDQGLQFLIQYYNGEERAKGNILERFSAQQFPDLHSELNLSSLELGDSALYFCASSVAAVNTGELFFGEGSRLTVL.

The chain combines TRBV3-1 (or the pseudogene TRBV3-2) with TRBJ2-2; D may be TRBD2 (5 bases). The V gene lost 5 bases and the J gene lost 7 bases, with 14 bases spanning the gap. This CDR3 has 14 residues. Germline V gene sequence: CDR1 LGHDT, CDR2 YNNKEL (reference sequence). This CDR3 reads CASSSRRGNGELFF. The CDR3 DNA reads TGTGCCAGCAGCTCACGACGGGGAAACGGGGAGCTGTTTTTT.

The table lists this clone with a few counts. Written as DNA, the CDR3 is TGTGCCAGCAGCAAAGGCCACCCCGGACAGGCGAAGTCACCCCTCCACTTT. The encoded protein is CASSKGHPGQAKSPLHF. The rearrangement joins TRBV21-1 to TRBJ1-6; TRBD1, as called in the table, went unchecked against the DNA. TRBV21-1 constitutes a pseudogene. The CDR3 has 17 amino acids.